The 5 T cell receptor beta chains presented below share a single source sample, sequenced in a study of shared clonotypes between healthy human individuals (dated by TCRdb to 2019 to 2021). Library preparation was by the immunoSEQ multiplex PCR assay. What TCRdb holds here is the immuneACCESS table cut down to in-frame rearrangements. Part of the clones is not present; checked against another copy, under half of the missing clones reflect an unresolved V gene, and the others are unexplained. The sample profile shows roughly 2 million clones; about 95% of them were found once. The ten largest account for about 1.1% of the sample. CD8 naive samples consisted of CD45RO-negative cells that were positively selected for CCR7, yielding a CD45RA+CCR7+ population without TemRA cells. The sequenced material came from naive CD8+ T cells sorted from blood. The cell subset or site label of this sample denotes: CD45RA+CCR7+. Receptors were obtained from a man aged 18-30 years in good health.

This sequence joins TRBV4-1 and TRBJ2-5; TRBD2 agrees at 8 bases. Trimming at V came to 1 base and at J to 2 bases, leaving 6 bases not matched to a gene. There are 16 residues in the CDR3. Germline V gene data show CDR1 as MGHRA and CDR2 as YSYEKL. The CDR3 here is CASSQAQGGGQETQYF. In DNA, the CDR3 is TGCGCCAGCAGCCAAGCCCAGGGCGGGGGGCAAGAGACCCAGTACTTC.

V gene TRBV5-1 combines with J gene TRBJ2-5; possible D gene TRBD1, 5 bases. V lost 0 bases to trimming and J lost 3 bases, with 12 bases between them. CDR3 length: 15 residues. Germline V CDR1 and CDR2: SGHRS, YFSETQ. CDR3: CASSLVILGEETQYF. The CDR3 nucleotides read TGCGCCAGCAGCTTGGTCATTTTAGGGGAAGAGACCCAGTACTTC.

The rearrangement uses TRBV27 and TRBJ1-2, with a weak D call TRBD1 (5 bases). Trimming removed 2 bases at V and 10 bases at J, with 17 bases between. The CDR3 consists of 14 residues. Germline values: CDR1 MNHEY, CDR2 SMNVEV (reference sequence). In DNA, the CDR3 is TGTGCCAGCAGTTTAAGCCGGGGGAACACTGACTACACCTTC. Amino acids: CASSLSRGNTDYTF.

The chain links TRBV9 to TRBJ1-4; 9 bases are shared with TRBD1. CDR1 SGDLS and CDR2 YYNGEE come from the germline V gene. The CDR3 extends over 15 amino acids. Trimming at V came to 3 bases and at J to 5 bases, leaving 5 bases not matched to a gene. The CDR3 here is CASSAWTGENEKLFF. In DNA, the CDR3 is TGTGCCAGCAGCGCCTGGACAGGGGAGAATGAAAAACTGTTTTTT.

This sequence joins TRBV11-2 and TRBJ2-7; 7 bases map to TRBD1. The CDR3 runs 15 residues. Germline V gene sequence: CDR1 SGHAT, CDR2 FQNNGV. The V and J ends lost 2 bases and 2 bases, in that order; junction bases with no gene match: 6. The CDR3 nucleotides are TGTGCCAGCAGCTTAAAGCCCGACAGGGCCTACGAGCAGTACTTC. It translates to CASSLKPDRAYEQYF.